This T cell receptor beta chain originates from a study of blood T cell repertoires in COVID-19. At the level of the study: Samples of COVID-19 (acute and convalescent) were obtained from the United States, Italy and Spain.

Trimming took 5 bases from V and 14 from J, leaving 22 bases between them. Germline V gene sequence: CDR1 SEHNR, CDR2 FQNEAQ (reference sequence). The CDR3 spans 15 residues. Produced via immunoSEQ multiplex PCR; TCRdb's table is partial and in-frame only. The sample consists of 130,000 or so clones, approximately 80% of them appearing once. The sample was peripheral blood. The V gene is TRBV7-9, the J gene TRBJ1-6; D not resolved. The clonotype originates from an older woman with acute or convalescent COVID-19. The CDR3 nucleotides read TGTGCCAGCAGCCTATATCCGGGAAGCCCCTCTTCCCTCCACTTT. The encoded protein is CASSLYPGSPSSLHF.